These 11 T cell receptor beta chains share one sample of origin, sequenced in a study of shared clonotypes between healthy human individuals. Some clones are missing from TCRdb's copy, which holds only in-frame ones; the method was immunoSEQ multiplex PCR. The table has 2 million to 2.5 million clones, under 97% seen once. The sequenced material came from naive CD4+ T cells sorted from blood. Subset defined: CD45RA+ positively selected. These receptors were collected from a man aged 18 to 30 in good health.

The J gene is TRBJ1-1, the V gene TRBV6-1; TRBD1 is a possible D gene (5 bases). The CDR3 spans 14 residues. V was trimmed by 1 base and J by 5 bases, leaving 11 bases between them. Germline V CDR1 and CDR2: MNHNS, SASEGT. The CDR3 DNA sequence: TGTGCCAGCAGTGAAGGGGGGAGTTGGACTGAAGCTTTCTTT. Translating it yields CASSEGGSWTEAFF.

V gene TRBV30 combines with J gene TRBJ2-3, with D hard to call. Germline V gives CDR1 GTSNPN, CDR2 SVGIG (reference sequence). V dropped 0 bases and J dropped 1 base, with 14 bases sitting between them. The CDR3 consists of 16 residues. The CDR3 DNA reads TGTGCCTGGAGTGTCGGGCGGAACCCCCGCACAGATACGCAGTATTTT. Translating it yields CAWSVGRNPRTDTQYF.

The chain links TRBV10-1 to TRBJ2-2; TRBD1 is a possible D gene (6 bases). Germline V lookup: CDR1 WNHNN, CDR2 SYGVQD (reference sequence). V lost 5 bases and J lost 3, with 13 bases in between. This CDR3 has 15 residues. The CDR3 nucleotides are TGCGCCAGCAGTTTCCCGACAGGAGACACCGGGGAGCTGTTTTTT. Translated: CASSFPTGDTGELFF.

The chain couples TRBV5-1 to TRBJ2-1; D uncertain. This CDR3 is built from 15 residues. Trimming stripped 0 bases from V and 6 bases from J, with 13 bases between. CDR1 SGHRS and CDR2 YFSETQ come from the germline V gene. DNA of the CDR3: TGCGCCAGCAGCTTGGCCGGGCCTCCTGGCAATGAGCAGTTCTTC. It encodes CASSLAGPPGNEQFF.

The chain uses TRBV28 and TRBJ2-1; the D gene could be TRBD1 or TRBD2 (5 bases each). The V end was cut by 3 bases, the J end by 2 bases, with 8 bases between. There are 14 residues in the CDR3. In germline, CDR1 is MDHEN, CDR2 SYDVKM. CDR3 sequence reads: CASSFGDPYNEQFF. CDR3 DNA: TGTGCCAGCAGTTTCGGGGACCCCTACAATGAGCAGTTCTTC.

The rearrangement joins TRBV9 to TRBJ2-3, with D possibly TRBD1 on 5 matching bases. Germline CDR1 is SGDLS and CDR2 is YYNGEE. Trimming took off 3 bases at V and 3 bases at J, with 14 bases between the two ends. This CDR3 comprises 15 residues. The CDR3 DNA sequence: TGTGCCAGCAGCGGCGTTGGGGCCTCAACAGATACGCAGTATTTT. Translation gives CASSGVGASTDTQYF.

CDR3 amino acids: CASSQEFAAMNTEAFF. DNA for the CDR3: TGTGCCAGCAGCCAAGAATTCGCGGCCATGAACACTGAAGCTTTCTTT. The chain links TRBV4-2 to TRBJ1-1; no clear D. Per the germline V gene, CDR1 is LGHNA and CDR2 is YNFKEQ. The ends were cut back, 0 bases at V and 0 bases at J, with 11 bases in the middle. The CDR3 runs to 16 residues.

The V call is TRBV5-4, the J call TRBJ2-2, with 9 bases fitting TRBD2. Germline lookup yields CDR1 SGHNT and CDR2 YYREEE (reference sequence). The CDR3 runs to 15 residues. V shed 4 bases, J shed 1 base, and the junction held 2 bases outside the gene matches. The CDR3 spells CASSPAGGNTGELFF. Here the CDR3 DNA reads TGTGCCAGCAGCCCAGCGGGGGGGAACACCGGGGAGCTGTTTTTT.

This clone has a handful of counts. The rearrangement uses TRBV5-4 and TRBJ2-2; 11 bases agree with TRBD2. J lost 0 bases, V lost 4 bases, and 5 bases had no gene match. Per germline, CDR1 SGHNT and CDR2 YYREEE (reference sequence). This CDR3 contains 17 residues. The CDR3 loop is CASSQGLAASNTGELFF. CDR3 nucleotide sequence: TGTGCCAGCAGCCAGGGACTAGCGGCGTCGAACACCGGGGAGCTGTTTTTT.

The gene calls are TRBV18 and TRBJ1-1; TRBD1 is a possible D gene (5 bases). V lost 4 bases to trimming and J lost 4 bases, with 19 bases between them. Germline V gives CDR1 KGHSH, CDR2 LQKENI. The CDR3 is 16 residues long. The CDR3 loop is CASSRPHGARGTEAFF. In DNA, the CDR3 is TGTGCCAGCTCACGCCCCCACGGGGCAAGGGGCACTGAAGCTTTCTTT.

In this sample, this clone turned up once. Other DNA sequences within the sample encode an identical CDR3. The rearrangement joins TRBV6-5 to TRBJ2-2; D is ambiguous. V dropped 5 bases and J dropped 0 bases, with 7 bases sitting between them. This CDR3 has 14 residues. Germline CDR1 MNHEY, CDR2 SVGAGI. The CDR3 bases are TGTGCCAGCAGTCGGACGGCGAACACCGGGGAGCTGTTTTTT. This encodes CASSRTANTGELFF.